Listed here are 11 T cell receptor beta chains from one sample, sequenced in a study of fetal regulatory T cell absence and autoimmunity. Sequencing was performed with immunoSEQ multiplex PCR; in TCRdb, only in-frame clones are kept and a portion is missing. The sample yields around 100,000 clones, 72% seen once. The sequenced material came from pancreas tissue. The origin of the receptors is a male donor with IPEX syndrome.

The chain recombines TRBV18 with TRBJ2-7; 8 bases map to TRBD2. V lost 6 bases and J lost 2; bases outside the gene matches: 6. Germline assignment: CDR1 KGHSH and CDR2 LQKENI. The CDR3 is made up of 14 amino acids. The CDR3: CASSGGASTYEQYF. The CDR3 nucleotides are TGTGCCAGCTCCGGGGGGGCATCGACCTACGAGCAGTACTTC.

This sequence joins TRBV2 and TRBJ2-1; 7 bases align to TRBD2. The ends lost 2 bases at V and 2 bases at J; junction bases unmatched: 12. Germline values: CDR1 SNHLY, CDR2 FYNNEI. The CDR3 has 18 residues. CDR3 loop: CASSESGWGRVTYNEQFF. For the CDR3, the DNA is TGTGCCAGCAGTGAATCCGGTTGGGGGAGGGTAACCTACAATGAGCAGTTCTTC.

The CDR3 nucleotides read TGTGCCAGCAGCCCCCGGACAGGGCACTACGAGCAGTACTTC. Protein: CASSPRTGHYEQYF. The chain links TRBV7-9 to TRBJ2-7; 8 nucleotides align to TRBD1. CDR3 size: 14 residues. The germline CDR1 and CDR2 sequences are SEHNR and FQNEAQ (reference sequence). Germline trimming cut 5 bases from V and 3 bases from J; bases unmatched to any gene: 6.

V gene TRBV2 combines with J gene TRBJ2-7, with a tentative D call TRBD1 (6 bases). V shed 6 bases and J shed 3 bases, with 15 bases lying between them. This CDR3 is 14 amino acids long. The germline gives CDR1 SNHLY, CDR2 FYNNEI. Here the CDR3 reads CASSVQIQGYEQYF. The DNA for the CDR3 is TGTGCCAGCAGCGTCCAGATACAGGGCTACGAGCAGTACTTC.

The chain has TRBV7-8 and TRBJ2-1, with 13 bases aligning to TRBD2. The CDR3 is 15 amino acids. Germline lookup yields CDR1 SGHVS and CDR2 FQNEAQ. The trim removed 1 base at V and 8 bases at J, leaving 2 bases unmatched. The CDR3 sequence: CASSLGTSGSYEQFF. CDR3 bases: TGTGCCAGCAGCTTAGGGACTAGCGGGAGCTATGAGCAGTTCTTC.

V and J are TRBV12-2 and TRBJ1-1; the D segment call TRBD1 is taken from the table without a DNA check. TRBV12-2 is a pseudogene segment. The CDR3 loop spans 18 amino acids. DNA for the CDR3: TGTGCAAGTCGCTTAGAGGGGATTTCGAGACAGTGGAACACTGAAGCTTTCTTT. The encoded protein is CASRLEGISRQWNTEAFF.

The rearrangement uses TRBV27 and TRBJ1-1; weak D call: TRBD1 (6 bases). The CDR3 extends over 17 amino acids. Trimming removed 2 bases from V and 0 bases from J, with 16 bases in between. In germline, CDR1 is MNHEY, CDR2 SMNVEV (reference sequence). CDR3 loop: CASSLEGGRGMNTEAFF. CDR3 bases: TGTGCCAGCAGTTTAGAAGGAGGAAGGGGGATGAACACTGAAGCTTTCTTT.

The chain links TRBV7-9 to TRBJ2-4; D is perhaps TRBD2 (6 bases). Germline V gene sequence: CDR1 SEHNR, CDR2 FQNEAQ (reference sequence). The CDR3 sequence is 15 residues long. Between the trimmed V and J ends, which lost 6 bases and 0 bases, there was a span of 12 bases. CDR3 in amino acids: CASSREFGAKNIQYF. The CDR3 nucleotides read TGTGCCAGCAGTCGGGAGTTCGGAGCCAAAAACATTCAGTACTTC. The whole variable domain, filled in from reference TRBV7-9 and TRBJ2-4, reads DTGVSQNPRHKITKRGQNVTFRCDPISEHNRLYWYRQTLGQGPEFLTYFQNEAQLEKSRLLSDRFSAERPKGSFSTLEIQRTEQGDSAMYLCASSREFGAKNIQYFGAGTRLSVL.

V gene TRBV9 combines with J gene TRBJ1-4; 12 bases agree with TRBD1. Germline loops: CDR1 SGDLS, CDR2 YYNGEE. Trimming at V came to 4 bases and at J to 8 bases, leaving 6 bases not matched to a gene. CDR3 length: 15 residues. DNA for the CDR3: TGTGCCAGCAGCCCCTGGGGGACAGGGGGCGAAAAACTGTTTTTT. As protein: CASSPWGTGGEKLFF.

This chain links TRBV5-1 with TRBJ2-1; D is unclear. The length of the CDR3 is 14 residues. V lost 4 bases and J lost 4, with 12 bases in between. Germline V lookup: CDR1 SGHRS, CDR2 YFSETQ. The CDR3 sequence: CASSPLGPYNEQFF. For the CDR3, the DNA is TGCGCCAGCAGCCCGCTCGGGCCTTACAATGAGCAGTTCTTC.

This rearrangement joins TRBV7-6 to TRBJ2-2; perhaps TRBD1 as D (5 bases). The length of the CDR3 is 17 residues. Germline loops: CDR1 SGHVS, CDR2 FNYEAQ. V shed 3 bases and J shed 3 bases, with 17 bases lying between them. The CDR3 protein is CASSFPYGAPYTGELFF. In DNA, the CDR3 is TGTGCCAGCAGCTTTCCTTATGGGGCCCCTTACACCGGGGAGCTGTTTTTT. The variable domain in full, with the rest retrieved from reference TRBV7-6 and TRBJ2-2, is GAGVSQSPRYKVTKRGQDVALRCDPISGHVSLYWYRQALGQGPEFLTYFNYEAQQDKSGLPNDRFSAERPEGSISTLTIQRTEQRDSAMYRCASSFPYGAPYTGELFFGEGSRLTVL.